The 14 T cell receptor beta chains below were found in one sample sequenced in a study of vaccination and CD4 T cells after COVID-19. Sequenced with the Oncomine TCR Beta short-read assay was DNA taken from cultured CD4+ T cells. One entry per CDR3 protein, called by TCRdb with MiXCR from the PCR reads. The data hold 9,700 or so distinct CDR3 sequences, with less than 80% observed a single time. Antigens for these TCRs are unknown. Described treatment: roughly 10-day PBMC culture with coronavirus spike peptide pools or control peptides (ViraFEST assay). Unexposed donor CD4+ T cells predated the COVID-19 pandemic, collected 2011-2018. The sequenced material came from CD4+ T cells from blood, cultured in vitro. These TCRs come from a human donor in good health.

The CDR3 bases are TGTGCCAGCAGCTTAGGGTGGGGAGTGGTGGGCCAAGAGACCCAGTACTTC. It is translated as CASSLGWGVVGQETQYF. The chain is built from TRBV7-2 and TRBJ2-5; a possible D gene is TRBD2 (5 bases). The CDR3 has 17 residues. V dropped 1 base and J dropped 1 base, with 16 bases sitting between them. CDR1 SGHTA and CDR2 FQGNSA come from the germline V gene.

The rearrangement joins TRBV4-3 to TRBJ2-1; 7 bases fit TRBD1. J gave up 4 bases and V 1 base, and 4 bases lay outside the gene matches. Germline CDR1 and CDR2: LGHNA and YSLEER. This CDR3 region has 15 residues. CDR3 sequence reads: CASSQGQGPYNEQFF. As DNA, the CDR3 is TGCGCCAGCAGCCAAGGACAGGGCCCATACAATGAGCAGTTCTTC.

CDR3 region: CASSFRASRRYNEQFF. Written as DNA, the CDR3 is TGTGCCAGCAGCTTTCGGGCGTCGCGCCGCTACAATGAGCAGTTCTTC. The rearrangement joins TRBV5-6 to TRBJ2-1, with D unresolved. The V end lost 2 bases, the J end lost 3 bases, and 15 bases lay between the germline ends. CDR3 length equals 16 residues. Germline lookup yields CDR1 SGHDT and CDR2 YYEEEE.

The chain couples TRBV7-2 to TRBJ2-7, with 9 bases matching TRBD1. V dropped 2 bases and J dropped 4; count of bases not matched to a gene: 9. The CDR3 loop spans 16 amino acids. Looked up from germline, CDR1 is SGHTA and CDR2 is FQGNSA. This chain's CDR3 is CASSLSGTGFIYEQYF. CDR3 DNA: TGTGCCAGCAGCTTATCCGGGACAGGGTTTATTTACGAGCAGTACTTC.

The chain employs TRBV15 and TRBJ2-2, with TRBD2 identical over 10 bases. V dropped 0 bases and J dropped 7; count of bases not matched to a gene: 2. CDR3 length equals 15 residues. The germline V gene encodes CDR1 LNHNV and CDR2 YYDKDF (reference sequence). DNA for the CDR3: TGTGCCACCAGCAGAGAACTAGCGGGAAACGGGGAGCTGTTTTTT. Its translation is CATSRELAGNGELFF.

This clonotype showed up just once. V and J are TRBV24-1 and TRBJ1-4; the match to TRBD1 covers 9 bases. This CDR3 region has 14 residues. Germline trimming cut 6 bases from V and 5 bases from J; bases unmatched to any gene: 3. Germline V gives CDR1 KGHDR, CDR2 SFDVKD. Here the CDR3 reads CATSRDRENEKLFF. CDR3 coding DNA: TGTGCCACCAGTCGGGACAGGGAGAATGAAAAACTGTTTTTT.

The chain links TRBV6-1 to TRBJ2-7; maybe TRBD1 (5 bases). CDR3 length equals 14 residues. Trimming left V 5 bases short and J 2 bases short, with 13 bases between. Per the germline V gene, CDR1 is MNHNS and CDR2 is SASEGT. The CDR3 coding sequence is TGTGCCAGCAGTCCTCCCGGCAGGGCCTACGAGCAGTACTTC. This sequence encodes CASSPPGRAYEQYF.

This chain uses TRBV5-1 with TRBJ2-5; D tentatively reads TRBD1 or TRBD2 (5 bases each). Germline V lookup: CDR1 SGHRS, CDR2 YFSETQ. The CDR3 extends over 14 amino acids. V lost 4 bases and J 3 bases, leaving 13 bases between the germline ends. CDR3 DNA sequence: TGCGCCAGCAGCGTCGCCGGGGCGGAAGAGACCCAGTACTTC. Its translation is CASSVAGAEETQYF. The full variable domain, rest sourced from reference TRBV5-1 and TRBJ2-5, is KAGVTQTPRYLIKTRGQQVTLSCSPISGHRSVSWYQQTPGQGLQFLFEYFSETQRNKGNFPGRFSGRQFSNSRSEMNVSTLELGDSALYLCASSVAGAEETQYFGPGTRLLVL.

This chain uses TRBV6-4 with TRBJ1-1; D call uncertain. The CDR3 contains 13 residues. Germline values: CDR1 MRHNA, CDR2 SNTAGT. V was cut by 8 bases and J by 5 bases, with 15 bases left in between. CDR3 nucleotides: TGTGCCAGCCCGATGGTCTGCATAACTGAAGCTTTCTTT. Protein: CASPMVCITEAFF.

This clonotype occurred once. V and J are TRBV5-1 and TRBJ2-7, with D unclear. With 0 bases removed from V and 0 bases from J, the gap between germline ends came to 10 bases. Germline V gene data show CDR1 as SGHRS and CDR2 as YFSETQ. The CDR3 is made up of 15 amino acids. For the CDR3, the DNA is TGCGCCAGCAGCTTGGACGGCCTCAACTCCTACGAGCAGTACTTC. This translates into CASSLDGLNSYEQYF.

The CDR3 sequence is CATSDSGFTEAFF. The CDR3 bases are TGTGCCACCAGTGATTCCGGTTTCACTGAAGCTTTCTTT. The chain has TRBV24-1 and TRBJ1-1; the D is unclear. The ends were cut back, 2 bases at V and 4 bases at J, with 7 bases in the middle. Germline V gives CDR1 KGHDR, CDR2 SFDVKD. This CDR3 comprises 13 residues.

The chain recombines TRBV20-1 with TRBJ1-1; the D gene is possibly TRBD1 (6 bases). V was clipped by 5 bases and J by 5 bases, with 24 bases between them. The V gene's germline CDR1 is DFQATT and CDR2 SNEGSKA (reference sequence). This CDR3 comprises 16 residues. The CDR3 reads CSAQRYRVRGWTEAFF. CDR3 sequence (DNA): TGCAGTGCTCAACGTTACAGGGTCCGGGGGTGGACTGAAGCTTTCTTT.

The chain has TRBV27 and TRBJ2-2; D might be TRBD1 (7 bases). Germline V lookup: CDR1 MNHEY, CDR2 SMNVEV (reference sequence). V was shortened by 6 bases and J by 5 bases, with 16 bases between the two germline ends. This CDR3 contains 15 residues. The CDR3 reads CASRIATGRTGELFF. CDR3 in DNA: TGTGCCAGCAGAATCGCGACAGGGAGGACCGGGGAGCTGTTTTTT.

The chain carries TRBV28 and TRBJ2-1, with TRBD2 identical over 8 bases. Germline CDR1 and CDR2: MDHEN and SYDVKM. The V segment lost 6 bases and the J segment 5 bases; nucleotides outside the gene matches: 12. The CDR3 has 16 residues. The CDR3 DNA sequence: TGTGCCAGCAGCCTCCTAGGGCGCGGGGGGAACAATGAGCAGTTCTTC. This sequence encodes CASSLLGRGGNNEQFF.